A single sample gave rise to the 30 T cell receptor beta chains below, sequenced in a study of blood T cell repertoires in COVID-19. The data were produced by immunoSEQ multiplex PCR, yet TCRdb's version contains in-frame clones alone and is incomplete. The sample has over 150,000 clones; about 88% are singletons. Sequencing used peripheral blood. These TCRs come from a man aged 45-65 years with COVID-19, enrolled during active disease.

This chain links TRBV9 with TRBJ2-1, with a possible D match to TRBD1 (6 bases). CDR1 and CDR2 from the germline V gene are SGDLS and YYNGEE. Trimming stripped 0 bases from V and 8 bases from J, with 6 bases between. The CDR3 sequence is 12 residues long. Here the CDR3 DNA reads TGTGCCAGCAGCGTAGACAGGGATGAGCAGTTCTTC. It encodes CASSVDRDEQFF.

The CDR3 is CASSSTGTTEAFF. The DNA for the CDR3 is TGTGCCAGCAGCTCAACAGGGACCACTGAAGCTTTCTTT. The chain combines TRBV7-2 with TRBJ1-1; a possible D gene is TRBD1 (6 bases). The CDR3 is 13 amino acids. Germline V gene lookup returns CDR1 SGHTA and CDR2 FQGNSA. Trimming removed 4 bases at V and 4 bases at J, with 10 bases between.

The V call is TRBV7-9, the J call TRBJ2-7, with D hard to call. This CDR3 contains 11 residues. Deletions cut 4 bases from V and 6 bases from J, with 7 bases between. Germline V gene sequence: CDR1 SEHNR, CDR2 FQNEAQ (reference sequence). The DNA of the CDR3 is TGTGCCAGCAGCTATTTAGCCGAGCAGTACTTC. Its protein product is CASSYLAEQYF.

The chain combines TRBV18 with TRBJ1-1; D is unresolved. Germline CDR1 reads KGHSH; CDR2 reads LQKENI. Trimming shortened V by 5 bases and J by 1 base, and 8 bases separated the two germline ends. CDR3 length: 13 amino acids. The CDR3 spells CASSVGGNTEAFF. The CDR3 coding sequence is TGTGCCAGCTCAGTGGGAGGGAACACTGAAGCTTTCTTT.

The CDR3 nucleotides read TGTGCCAGTAGTATAGCGGGGGGAGGACACACCGGGGAGCTGTTTTTT. Translated, it gives CASSIAGGGHTGELFF. The chain combines TRBV19 with TRBJ2-2, with 7 bases matching TRBD2. Trimming took 1 base from V and 3 from J; bases not matched to a gene: 5. Germline V gives CDR1 LNHDA, CDR2 SQIVND (reference sequence). The CDR3 totals 16 residues.

The rearrangement links TRBV9 to TRBJ1-3; a weak D match, TRBD1 (6 bases). Germline CDR1 and CDR2: SGDLS and YYNGEE. This CDR3 region has 16 residues. The germline V and J ends were trimmed by 3 bases and 2 bases, with 15 bases remaining between them. Here the CDR3 reads CASSERGTGTGNTIYF. CDR3 bases: TGTGCCAGCAGCGAGAGGGGGACCGGAACTGGAAACACCATATATTTT.

This clone was recorded only once. The V call is TRBV19, the J call TRBJ2-5, with 13 bases matching TRBD2. Per germline, CDR1 LNHDA and CDR2 SQIVND (reference sequence). V dropped 2 bases and J dropped 4; count of bases not matched to a gene: 10. The CDR3 has 18 amino acids. CDR3: CASSIPTGLAGVRETQYF. In DNA, the CDR3 is TGTGCCAGTAGTATACCCACCGGACTAGCGGGAGTTCGAGAGACCCAGTACTTC.

This chain uses TRBV5-3 with TRBJ1-1, with D perhaps TRBD1 (6 bases). TRBV5-3 is noted as an ORF with a role that remains uncertain. The ends were cut back, 4 bases at V and 4 bases at J, with 14 bases in the middle. CDR3 length: 14 amino acids. CDR3 DNA: TGTGCCAGAAGCCCCTGGACAGCCCCCACTGAAGCTTTCTTT. This gives the protein CARSPWTAPTEAFF.

This sequence joins TRBV7-9 and TRBJ2-1; 7 nucleotides line up with TRBD2. Germline lookup yields CDR1 SEHNR and CDR2 FQNEAQ (reference sequence). The V gene end was trimmed by 1 base and the J gene end by 8 bases; junction bases not matched to a gene: 5. The CDR3 runs 14 residues. The CDR3 bases are TGTGCCAGCAGCTTAGGGACTAGGAGGGATGAGCAGTTCTTC. Translated: CASSLGTRRDEQFF.

This chain uses TRBV6-1 with TRBJ1-1; tentative D call: TRBD1 (5 bases). Germline V gene data show CDR1 as MNHNS and CDR2 as SASEGT. The V end lost 2 bases, the J end lost 8 bases, and 9 bases lay between the germline ends. The CDR3 is 12 residues long. CDR3 sequence reads: CASSELGQEAFF. CDR3 in DNA: TGTGCCAGCAGTGAACTTGGACAAGAAGCTTTCTTT.

The rearrangement links TRBV4-2 to TRBJ2-3, with 9 bases lining up with TRBD2. Trimming took 4 bases from V and 2 from J; bases not matched to a gene: 10. The CDR3 extends over 17 amino acids. The germline gives CDR1 LGHNA, CDR2 YNFKEQ. The CDR3 DNA is TGTGCCAGCAGCCGTCGTGGAACTAGCGGGCACACAGATACGCAGTATTTT. Its protein product is CASSRRGTSGHTDTQYF.

V is TRBV2 and J is TRBJ2-7; 10 nucleotides line up with TRBD1. Germline lookup yields CDR1 SNHLY and CDR2 FYNNEI. V shed 5 bases and J 4 bases; nucleotides not matched to a gene: 20. The CDR3 runs to 19 residues. This CDR3 reads CASSMSGTGAVGGIYEQYF. Here the CDR3 DNA reads TGTGCCAGCAGTATGTCCGGGACAGGGGCGGTAGGGGGAATTTACGAGCAGTACTTC.

V is TRBV5-4 and J is TRBJ2-3; 8 bases are a match to TRBD2. Germline values: CDR1 SGHNT, CDR2 YYREEE (reference sequence). CDR3 length: 16 amino acids. Unmatched junction bases numbered 12, after V lost 4 bases and J lost 5 bases. The CDR3 is CASSARSGREVDTQYF. Written as DNA, the CDR3 is TGTGCCAGCAGCGCCCGCAGCGGGAGAGAGGTAGATACGCAGTATTTT.

The chain employs TRBV6-5 and TRBJ1-3; D is possibly TRBD1 (5 bases). CDR3 length equals 14 residues. Per the germline V gene, CDR1 is MNHEY and CDR2 is SVGAGI. The ends were cut back, 6 bases at V and 2 bases at J, with 11 bases in the middle. In nucleotides, the CDR3 is TGTGCCAGCAGACAGGATCCTACTGGAAACACCATATATTTT. It specifies CASRQDPTGNTIYF.

Comment on this clone: This specimen includes other DNA sequences encoding the same CDR3. V is TRBV5-1 and J is TRBJ2-1, with 12 bases that match TRBD1. Trimming cost V 0 bases and J 7 bases; bases outside gene matches: 2. This CDR3 contains 15 residues. Per the germline V gene, CDR1 is SGHRS and CDR2 is YFSETQ. As DNA, the CDR3 is TGCGCCAGCAGCTTGGTGGGACAGGGGGCGAATGAGCAGTTCTTC. It codes for CASSLVGQGANEQFF. Using reference TRBV5-1 and TRBJ2-1 for the parts outside the CDR3, the full variable domain is KAGVTQTPRYLIKTRGQQVTLSCSPISGHRSVSWYQQTPGQGLQFLFEYFSETQRNKGNFPGRFSGRQFSNSRSEMNVSTLELGDSALYLCASSLVGQGANEQFFGPGTRLTVL.

The chain uses TRBV5-4 and TRBJ2-7; D possibly corresponds to TRBD1 (5 bases). V dropped 1 base and J dropped 5 bases, with 7 bases sitting between them. Germline V gene lookup returns CDR1 SGHNT and CDR2 YYREEE (reference sequence). The CDR3 runs to 12 residues. Here the CDR3 reads CASSLWGNEQYF. CDR3 sequence (DNA): TGTGCCAGCAGCTTGTGGGGCAACGAGCAGTACTTC.

This clone has a single count. The V call is TRBV19, the J call TRBJ2-2, with D perhaps matching TRBD2 (5 bases). From germline, CDR1 is LNHDA and CDR2 SQIVND (reference sequence). Trimming stripped 8 bases from V and 2 bases from J, with 12 bases between. CDR3 size: 14 residues. CDR3 nucleotides: TGTGCCAGTTCACCGGACTTAAACACCGGGGAGCTGTTTTTT. This encodes CASSPDLNTGELFF.

This clone was recorded once. This sequence joins TRBV4-2 and TRBJ2-1; D possibly corresponds to TRBD1 (5 bases). V was shortened by 0 bases and J by 11 bases, with 11 bases between the two germline ends. CDR1 LGHNA and CDR2 YNFKEQ come from the germline V gene. CDR3 size: 13 residues. DNA for the CDR3: TGTGCCAGCAGCCAAGATAAGGGGTTCAAGCAGTTCTTC. Its translation is CASSQDKGFKQFF.

This chain joins TRBV2 and TRBJ2-2; 10 nucleotides align to TRBD1. This CDR3 has 14 residues. The germline V gene encodes CDR1 SNHLY and CDR2 FYNNEI. J gave up 7 bases and V 8 bases, and 7 bases lay outside the gene matches. CDR3 bases: TGTGCCAGCGGCCGGGACAGGGGTGTCGGGGAGCTGTTTTTT. It codes for CASGRDRGVGELFF.

The CDR3 sequence: CASSELPGDRLYGYTF. The CDR3 nucleotides are TGTGCCAGCAGTGAACTTCCAGGGGACAGGTTATATGGCTACACCTTC. The chain combines TRBV6-1 with TRBJ1-2, with 8 bases matching TRBD1. The V gene's germline CDR1 is MNHNS and CDR2 SASEGT. The CDR3 is 16 residues long. Trimming at V came to 2 bases and at J to 5 bases, leaving 10 bases not matched to a gene.

Note on this clone: Just one base apart from a much larger clone, this may be a read error. V gene TRBV9 combines with J gene TRBJ1-3; 7 positions match TRBD1. CDR3 size: 15 residues. Looked up from germline, CDR1 is SGDLS and CDR2 is YYNGEE. V lost 0 bases to trimming and J lost 0 bases; unmatched junction nucleotides: 0. CDR3 sequence reads: CASSVGDSSGNTIYF. For the CDR3, the DNA is TGTGCCAGCAGCGTAGGGGACAGCTCTGGAAACACCATATATTTT.

V is TRBV7-2 and J is TRBJ2-1; 10 nucleotides align to TRBD1. CDR1 SGHTA and CDR2 FQGNSA come from the germline V gene. V was pared by 5 bases and J by 6 bases, with 7 bases of the junction left unmatched. The CDR3 extends over 15 amino acids. Here the CDR3 DNA reads TGTGCCAGCAGCCCCACCGGACAGGGGGGCAATGAGCAGTTCTTC. This codes for CASSPTGQGGNEQFF.

The chain has TRBV7-9 and TRBJ1-6; D ambiguous. V lost 5 bases, J lost 3 bases, and 8 bases lay in between. This CDR3 comprises 14 residues. Germline CDR1 and CDR2: SEHNR and FQNEAQ (reference sequence). CDR3 DNA sequence: TGTGCCAGCAGCCCTGACAACTATAATTCACCCCTCCACTTT. Translated: CASSPDNYNSPLHF.

The chain links TRBV5-1 to TRBJ2-5; 7 bases are shared with TRBD2. There are 16 residues in the CDR3. Looked up from germline, CDR1 is SGHRS and CDR2 is YFSETQ. V dropped 4 bases and J dropped 5; count of bases not matched to a gene: 14. The CDR3 here is CASSQSGSREGETQYF. The DNA for the CDR3 is TGCGCCAGCAGCCAGTCGGGGTCAAGGGAGGGGGAGACCCAGTACTTC.

The V gene is TRBV10-3, the J gene TRBJ2-7, with D maybe TRBD2 (6 bases). Trimming removed 11 bases at V and 2 bases at J, with 19 bases between. Germline V gives CDR1 ENHRY, CDR2 SYGVKD. The CDR3 is 14 residues long. CDR3 bases: TGTGCCGCCCAGGAGGGGCGCCAAACCTACGAGCAGTACTTC. As protein: CAAQEGRQTYEQYF.

The V gene is TRBV5-1, the J gene TRBJ2-1, with D perhaps TRBD1 (6 bases). The V gene's germline CDR1 is SGHRS and CDR2 YFSETQ. There are 16 residues in the CDR3. V was trimmed by 0 bases and J by 6 bases, leaving 16 bases between them. CDR3 in DNA: TGCGCCAGCAGCTTGGAATTGAGGGGGAAGGGCAATGAGCAGTTCTTC. Encoded protein: CASSLELRGKGNEQFF.

V and J are TRBV4-2 and TRBJ2-1; 10 nucleotides agree with TRBD2. CDR3 length: 19 amino acids. Trimming took 0 bases from V and 0 from J; bases not matched to a gene: 8. Germline V gene data show CDR1 as LGHNA and CDR2 as YNFKEQ. CDR3 amino acids: CASSQDRLAGVSSYNEQFF. CDR3 nucleotides: TGTGCCAGCAGCCAAGATCGTCTAGCGGGAGTTAGCTCCTACAATGAGCAGTTCTTC.

The genes are TRBV10-3 and TRBJ2-3, with TRBD2 as a possible D gene (6 bases). The CDR3 spans 13 residues. Trimming stripped 4 bases from V and 8 bases from J, with 13 bases between. The germline V gene has CDR1 ENHRY and CDR2 SYGVKD. CDR3 nucleotide sequence: TGTGCCATCAGTGCGGGGGTCGCGGGTACGCAGTATTTT. It codes for CAISAGVAGTQYF.

The chain is built from TRBV19 and TRBJ1-5; D remains ambiguous. This CDR3 comprises 15 residues. Trimming took 3 bases from V and 0 from J, leaving 9 bases between them. Per germline, CDR1 LNHDA and CDR2 SQIVND (reference sequence). The DNA for the CDR3 is TGTGCCAGTAGTATGGGCCGGAATAGCAATCAGCCCCAGCATTTT. It specifies CASSMGRNSNQPQHF.

This sequence joins TRBV6-5 and TRBJ2-5; 10 bases fit TRBD2. Germline V CDR1 and CDR2: MNHEY, SVGAGI. V shed 7 bases, J shed 12 bases, and the junction held 17 bases outside the gene matches. The length of the CDR3 is 15 residues. The CDR3 sequence is CASTKGRRGAGGEYF. The CDR3, as DNA: TGTGCCAGCACAAAGGGCCGGCGGGGAGCGGGAGGGGAGTACTTC.